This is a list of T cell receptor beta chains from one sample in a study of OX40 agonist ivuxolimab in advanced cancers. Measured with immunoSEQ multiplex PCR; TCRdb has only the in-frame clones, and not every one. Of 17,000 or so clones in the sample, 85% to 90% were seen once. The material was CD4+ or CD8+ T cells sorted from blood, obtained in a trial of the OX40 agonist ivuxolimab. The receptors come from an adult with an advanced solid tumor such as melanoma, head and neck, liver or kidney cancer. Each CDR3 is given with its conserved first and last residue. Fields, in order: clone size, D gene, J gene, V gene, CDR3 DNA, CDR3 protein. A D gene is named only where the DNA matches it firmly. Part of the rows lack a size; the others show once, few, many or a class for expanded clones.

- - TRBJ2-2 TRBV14 TGTGCCAGCAGCCAAAATATCGGGGTTGACGGGGAGCTGTTTTTT CASSQNIGVDGELFF
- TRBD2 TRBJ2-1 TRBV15 TGTGCCACCTCGGAAAGCGGGAGCGCAAATGAGCAGTTCTTC CATSESGSANEQFF
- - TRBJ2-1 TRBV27 TGTGCCAGCAGTTTGAGGGGCGGAATGAATGAGCAGTTCTTC CASSLRGGMNEQFF
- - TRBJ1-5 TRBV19 TGTGCCAGTAGTATCGGGGACATCTTAACCTATAGCAATCAGCCCCAGCATTTT CASSIGDILTYSNQPQHF
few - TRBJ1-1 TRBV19 TGTGCCAGTAGTATAATTACTGAAGCTTTCTTT CASSIITEAFF
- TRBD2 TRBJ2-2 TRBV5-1 TGCGCCAGCAGCCCCCACCCTACTAGCGGGGTGGACACCGGGGAGCTGTTTTTT CASSPHPTSGVDTGELFF
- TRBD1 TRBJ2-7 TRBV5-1 TGCGCCAGCAGCCTAAGGGACAGTCCCTACGAGCAGTACTTC CASSLRDSPYEQYF
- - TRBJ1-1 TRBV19 TGTGCCAGTAGTATGCCCAGTACGTCTGAAGCTTTCTTT CASSMPSTSEAFF
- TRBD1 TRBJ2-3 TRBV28 TGTGCCAGCAGCCAAACAGGGGGCCCCAGCACAGATACGCAGTATTTT CASSQTGGPSTDTQYF
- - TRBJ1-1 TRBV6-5 TGTGCCAGCAGCCCGGACTCGGGGAACACTGAAGCTTTCTTT CASSPDSGNTEAFF
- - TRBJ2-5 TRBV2 TGTGCCAGCAGTGAATTGACACGGGGCCCCCCGCAGTACTTC CASSELTRGPPQYF
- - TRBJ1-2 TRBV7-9 TGTGCCAGCAGCTTCTGGAGGGGACTGAAAGTGAACTATGGCTACACCTTC CASSFWRGLKVNYGYTF
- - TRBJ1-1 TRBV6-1 TGTGCCAGCAGTGAAGGGATCAACACTGAAGCTTTCTTT CASSEGINTEAFF
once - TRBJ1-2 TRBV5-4 TGTGCCAGCAGCCGGAGAGGGCCGGCTGGCTACACCTTC CASSRRGPAGYTF
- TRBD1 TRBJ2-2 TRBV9 TGTGCCAGCACTGGAGCAGGGGGCCCCGGGGAGCTGTTTTTT CASTGAGGPGELFF
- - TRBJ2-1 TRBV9 TGTGCCAGCAGCGCCCCGGGACCTTGGCACAATGAGCAGTTCTTC CASSAPGPWHNEQFF
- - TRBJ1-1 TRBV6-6 TGTGCCAGCAGTACGGACAGAACAAAAGCTTTCTTT CASSTDRTKAFF